Below, one T cell receptor beta chain is given with its context. The sample originates from a study of preoperative IRX-2 immunotherapy in early breast cancer. Treatment reported: preoperative locoregional IRX-2 cytokine immunotherapy. Preoperative locoregional IRX-2 cytokine immunotherapy was tested in the phase Ib source study. Clones were read by immunoSEQ multiplex PCR, and TCRdb kept only the in-frame ones, dropping some. Among about 520 clones listed, over 60% were seen once. This CDR3 has 16 amino acids. Trimming removed 1 base at V and 2 bases at J, with 12 bases between. Germline loops: CDR1 SGHRS, CDR2 YFSETQ.

The sequencing used tumor tissue, collected after IRX-2 immunotherapy. J is TRBJ2-2 and V is TRBV5-1; D is perhaps TRBD2 (5 bases). The receptor comes from a human donor with breast cancer. The CDR3 sequence: CASSLPLASNTGELFF. CDR3 nucleotide sequence: TGCGCCAGCAGCTTGCCCCTAGCTTCCAACACCGGGGAGCTGTTTTTT. The full variable domain, completed using reference TRBV5-1 and TRBJ2-2, is KAGVTQTPRYLIKTRGQQVTLSCSPISGHRSVSWYQQTPGQGLQFLFEYFSETQRNKGNFPGRFSGRQFSNSRSEMNVSTLELGDSALYLCASSLPLASNTGELFFGEGSRLTVL.